This T cell receptor (beta chain) was recorded in a study of chemoradiotherapy in HPV16-positive cancers. Study conclusions and caveats: Candidate HPV-specific clones and E7-related TCR motifs grew in tumor during treatment. Functional assays defining HPV-specific T cells used only a couple of HPV16-positive patients. Better recurrence-free survival went with HPV-responsive T-cell expansion in HPV16-positive patients.

With respect to this clone: The target antigen is unknown.

Only in-frame clones appear in the TCRdb table, and some are missing; sequencing was by immunoSEQ multiplex PCR. This sample has tens of thousands of clones, with about nine tenths found just once. The sequences come from blood, collected from a patient who underwent chemoradiotherapy. The TCR originated in a human donor with HPV-associated anogenital cancer.

CDR3 in DNA: TGTGCCAGCAGCTTAGAGAGGGGGGTGCCTGAAGCTTTCTTT. Translated: CASSLERGVPEAFF. J is TRBJ1-1 and V is TRBV7-4, with D tentatively TRBD1 (6 bases). Germline CDR1 is SGHVT and CDR2 is SQSDAQ. V gave up 1 base and J gave up 6 bases, with 12 bases separating them. This CDR3 spans 14 amino acids.